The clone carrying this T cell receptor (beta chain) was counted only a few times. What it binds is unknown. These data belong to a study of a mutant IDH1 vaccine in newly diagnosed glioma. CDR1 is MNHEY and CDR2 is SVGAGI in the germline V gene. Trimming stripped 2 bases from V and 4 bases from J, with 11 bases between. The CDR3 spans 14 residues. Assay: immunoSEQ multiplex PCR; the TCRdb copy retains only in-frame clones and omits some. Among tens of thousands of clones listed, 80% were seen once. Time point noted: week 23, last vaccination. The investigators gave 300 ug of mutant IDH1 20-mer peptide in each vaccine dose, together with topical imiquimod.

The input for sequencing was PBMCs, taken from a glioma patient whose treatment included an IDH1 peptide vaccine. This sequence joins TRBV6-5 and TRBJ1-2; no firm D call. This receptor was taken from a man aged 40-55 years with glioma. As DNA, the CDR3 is TGTGCCAGCAGTTACAACCCGAGAGGCTATGGCTACACCTTC. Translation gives CASSYNPRGYGYTF.